The rows below give T cell receptor beta chains drawn from one sample of a study of beta chain features in type 1 diabetes. The assay was immunoSEQ multiplex PCR, and TCRdb's table has in-frame clones only and misses some. The profile covers some 240,000 clones, with around 15% appearing a single time and about 0.085% taken by the ten largest. Sequenced material: naive CD4+ T cells from blood. The origin of the receptors is a man aged 25 to 45 with type 1 diabetes. Both conserved end residues are part of each CDR3. The order of the fields is D gene, V gene, J gene, CDR3 length, clone size, CDR3 DNA, CDR3 protein. D genes are given only for firm matches. Size is stated for part of the rows, as once, few or many counts, or as a class when the clone is expanded.

D: TRBD2
V: TRBV7-6
J: TRBJ2-3
length: 14
size: few
DNA: TGTGCCAGCAGCAAGGGACTATTCACAGATACGCAGTATTTT
CDR3: CASSKGLFTDTQYF

D: TRBD2
V: TRBV11-3
J: TRBJ2-3
length: 17
size: few
DNA: TGTGCCAGCAGTTATAGGACTAGCGGGATCGGCACAGATACGCAGTATTTT
CDR3: CASSYRTSGIGTDTQYF

D: -
V: TRBV6-5
J: TRBJ2-7
length: 15
size: -
DNA: TGTGCCAGCAGTTACACCTTCGGAGGGACCTACGAGCAGTACTTC
CDR3: CASSYTFGGTYEQYF

D: -
V: TRBV29-1
J: TRBJ2-5
length: 13
size: -
DNA: TGCAGCGTGGGGGGCAGGGCGAGAGAGACCCAGTACTTC
CDR3: CSVGGRARETQYF

D: TRBD1
V: TRBV10-3
J: TRBJ2-2
length: 13
size: few
DNA: TGTGCCATCAGGTCGACAGGGAACGGGGAGCTGTTTTTT
CDR3: CAIRSTGNGELFF

D: -
V: TRBV7-2
J: TRBJ2-5
length: 13
size: -
DNA: TGTGCCAGCAGCTTAGTCAGGGAGGAGACCCAGTACTTC
CDR3: CASSLVREETQYF

D: -
V: TRBV19
J: TRBJ2-7
length: 14
size: few
DNA: TGTGCCAGTAGTATAACGGGGGGCGCCTACGAGCAGTACTTC
CDR3: CASSITGGAYEQYF

D: TRBD2
V: TRBV29-1
J: TRBJ2-1
length: 14
size: -
DNA: TGCAGCGTGAAGACTAGCGGGACCTACAATGAGCAGTTCTTC
CDR3: CSVKTSGTYNEQFF

D: TRBD2
V: TRBV9
J: TRBJ2-7
length: 15
size: -
DNA: TGTGCCAGCAGCGTGAGCGGGAGACACACCTACGAGCAGTACTTC
CDR3: CASSVSGRHTYEQYF

D: TRBD2
V: TRBV30
J: TRBJ2-7
length: 14
size: -
DNA: TGTGCCTGGAGTACTTCTAGCGGGGTGTACGAGCAGTACTTC
CDR3: CAWSTSSGVYEQYF

D: TRBD2
V: TRBV27
J: TRBJ2-2
length: 15
size: -
DNA: TGTGCCAGCAGTTTCCGCGGGAGTAGGACCGGGGAGCTGTTTTTT
CDR3: CASSFRGSRTGELFF

D: -
V: TRBV10-3
J: TRBJ2-7
length: 10
size: -
DNA: TGTGCCATCAGTTCCTACGAGCAGTACTTC
CDR3: CAISSYEQYF

D: -
V: TRBV13
J: TRBJ2-1
length: 11
size: few
DNA: TGTGCCAGCAGAGCCTTTAATGAGCAGTTCTTC
CDR3: CASRAFNEQFF

D: -
V: TRBV10-3
J: TRBJ2-7
length: 12
size: few
DNA: TGTGCCGCGACGACTGGCTCCTACGAGCAGTACTTC
CDR3: CAATTGSYEQYF

D: -
V: TRBV28
J: TRBJ2-5
length: 10
size: few
DNA: TGTGCCAGCAGCTTGGAGACCCAGTACTTC
CDR3: CASSLETQYF

D: -
V: TRBV9
J: TRBJ2-7
length: 12
size: -
DNA: TGTGCCAGCAGCGGGAGGACCTACGAGCAGTACTTC
CDR3: CASSGRTYEQYF

D: TRBD2
V: TRBV29-1
J: TRBJ2-1
length: 16
size: -
DNA: TGCAGCGTTGACCGTGGGACTAGCGGATTCTACAATGAGCAGTTCTTC
CDR3: CSVDRGTSGFYNEQFF

D: TRBD2
V: TRBV10-3
J: TRBJ2-7
length: 14
size: -
DNA: TGTGCCATCAGTCTAGCGGGAGGGCCGGGAGAGCAGTACTTC
CDR3: CAISLAGGPGEQYF

D: -
V: TRBV25-1
J: TRBJ2-7
length: 13
size: few
DNA: TGTGCCAGCAGTGGACAGGGAGGCTACGAGCAGTACTTC
CDR3: CASSGQGGYEQYF

D: -
V: TRBV23-1
J: TRBJ2-1
length: 17
size: -
DNA: TGCGCCAGCAGTCAATCGAAGGCGGGCCCACGGACGGGTGAGCAGTTCTTC
CDR3: CASSQSKAGPRTGEQFF

D: -
V: TRBV30
J: TRBJ2-5
length: 12
size: -
DNA: TGTGCCTGGAATGCGTTCCCCGAGACCCAGTACTTC
CDR3: CAWNAFPETQYF

D: -
V: TRBV7-9
J: TRBJ2-7
length: 13
size: -
DNA: TGTGCCAGCAGCCGGGACGGCACCTACGAGCAGTACTTC
CDR3: CASSRDGTYEQYF

D: -
V: TRBV9
J: TRBJ1-3
length: 15
size: few
DNA: TGTGCCAGCAGCGTAGCTTTAAGCTCTGGAAACACCATATATTTT
CDR3: CASSVALSSGNTIYF

D: -
V: TRBV12-2
J: TRBJ2-1
length: 14
size: -
DNA: TGTGCAAGTCGCTTTAGCGGGAGTTGCAATGAGCAGTTCTTC
CDR3: CASRFSGSCNEQFF

D: -
V: TRBV30
J: TRBJ2-1
length: 14
size: -
DNA: TGTGCCTGGGCCCCGGACGGCTCCTACAATGAGCAGTTCTTC
CDR3: CAWAPDGSYNEQFF

D: -
V: TRBV25-1
J: TRBJ2-6
length: 14
size: few
DNA: TGTGCCAGCAGTAACCCCAGCGGGGCCAACGTCCTGACTTTC
CDR3: CASSNPSGANVLTF

D: -
V: TRBV27
J: TRBJ1-2
length: 13
size: -
DNA: TGTGCCAGCGGTAAGGCGGATAACTATGGCTACACCTTC
CDR3: CASGKADNYGYTF

D: -
V: TRBV29-1
J: TRBJ2-5
length: 12
size: few
DNA: TGCAGCGTTGGGTGGAGGACGGAGACCCAGTACTTC
CDR3: CSVGWRTETQYF

D: -
V: TRBV20-1
J: TRBJ2-5
length: 11
size: -
DNA: TGCAGTGCTACCAGGGGAGAGACCCAGTACTTC
CDR3: CSATRGETQYF

D: -
V: TRBV4-2
J: TRBJ1-4
length: 15
size: few
DNA: TGTGCCAGCAGCCAAGGGACACGGGATAATGAAAAACTGTTTTTT
CDR3: CASSQGTRDNEKLFF

D: TRBD1
V: TRBV5-4
J: TRBJ2-5
length: 15
size: -
DNA: TGTGCCAGCAGCGCGACAGGGGGCCGAGTGGAGACCCAGTACTTC
CDR3: CASSATGGRVETQYF

D: -
V: TRBV13
J: TRBJ2-1
length: 14
size: few
DNA: TGTGCCAGCAGCCGTCGCAACTCCTACAATGAGCAGTTCTTC
CDR3: CASSRRNSYNEQFF

D: TRBD2
V: TRBV9
J: TRBJ2-5
length: 16
size: -
DNA: TGTGCCAGCAGCGTCGGGGGACTAGCGGGCCAAGAGACCCAGTACTTC
CDR3: CASSVGGLAGQETQYF

D: -
V: TRBV28
J: TRBJ2-2
length: 12
size: few
DNA: TGTGCCAGCAGTCAACAGGGAGGGGAGCTGTTTTTT
CDR3: CASSQQGGELFF

D: TRBD1
V: TRBV29-1
J: TRBJ1-4
length: 13
size: -
DNA: TGCAGCGCGTTGGACAGGGAGGATGAAAAACTGTTTTTT
CDR3: CSALDREDEKLFF

D: -
V: TRBV7-2
J: TRBJ1-4
length: 14
size: -
DNA: TGTGCCAGCAGATTCGGGGCAACTAATGAAAAACTGTTTTTT
CDR3: CASRFGATNEKLFF

D: -
V: TRBV14
J: TRBJ2-7
length: 17
size: -
DNA: TGTGCCAGCAGCCAAGCAGGGACTCCACAGTGGTCCTACGAGCAGTACTTC
CDR3: CASSQAGTPQWSYEQYF

D: -
V: TRBV28
J: TRBJ2-3
length: 13
size: -
DNA: TGTGCCAGCGTGCTTAGGGGGGCAGATACGCAGTATTTT
CDR3: CASVLRGADTQYF

D: -
V: TRBV30
J: TRBJ2-7
length: 13
size: -
DNA: TGTGCCTGGAGTGCTCCGGGGATGGTGGAGCAGTACTTC
CDR3: CAWSAPGMVEQYF

D: -
V: TRBV7-9
J: TRBJ2-1
length: 16
size: -
DNA: TGTGCCAGCAGCCAAACCCGGGTTGTCTCGGGCAATGAGCAGTTCTTC
CDR3: CASSQTRVVSGNEQFF

D: -
V: TRBV25-1
J: TRBJ1-5
length: 13
size: once
DNA: TGTGCCAGCAGTGGAAATAGCAATCAGCCCCAGCATTTT
CDR3: CASSGNSNQPQHF

D: -
V: TRBV18
J: TRBJ2-5
length: 12
size: few
DNA: TGTGCCAGCTCACCACCCCAAGAGACCCAGTACTTC
CDR3: CASSPPQETQYF

D: TRBD2
V: TRBV7-9
J: TRBJ2-1
length: 14
size: -
DNA: TGTGCCAGCAGTAAAGCGGGAGTCTACAATGAGCAGTTCTTC
CDR3: CASSKAGVYNEQFF

D: -
V: TRBV9
J: TRBJ2-5
length: 15
size: few
DNA: TGTGCCAGCAGCGTAGGGGGGATCTCATCGGAGACCCAGTACTTC
CDR3: CASSVGGISSETQYF

D: TRBD2
V: TRBV30
J: TRBJ2-5
length: 15
size: few
DNA: TGTGCCTGGAGTACGGGACTAGCGGATCAAGAGACCCAGTACTTC
CDR3: CAWSTGLADQETQYF

D: -
V: TRBV6-1
J: TRBJ2-7
length: 13
size: -
DNA: TGTGCCAGCAATTACGACAGAACCTACGAGCAGTACTTC
CDR3: CASNYDRTYEQYF

D: -
V: TRBV11-2
J: TRBJ1-2
length: 15
size: -
DNA: TGTGCCAGCAGCTTAGCGCACCGTCAAGGCGATGGCTACACCTTC
CDR3: CASSLAHRQGDGYTF

D: -
V: TRBV28
J: TRBJ2-7
length: 11
size: -
DNA: TGTGCCAGCAGACAGCTTTACGAGCAGTACTTC
CDR3: CASRQLYEQYF

D: -
V: TRBV30
J: TRBJ2-1
length: 14
size: few
DNA: TGTGCCTGGAATAGCGGACTATCCTACAATGAGCAGTTCTTC
CDR3: CAWNSGLSYNEQFF

D: -
V: TRBV27
J: TRBJ2-7
length: 11
size: -
DNA: TGTGCCAGCAGTTTAAGGAACGAGCAGTACTTC
CDR3: CASSLRNEQYF

D: TRBD1
V: TRBV29-1
J: TRBJ2-7
length: 12
size: -
DNA: TGCAGCGGGGGACAGTTAGGATACGAGCAGTACTTC
CDR3: CSGGQLGYEQYF

D: -
V: TRBV23-1
J: TRBJ2-6
length: 17
size: few
DNA: TGCGCCAGCAGTCAAAGGGACATCCTCTCTGGGGCCAACGTCCTGACTTTC
CDR3: CASSQRDILSGANVLTF

D: TRBD1
V: TRBV7-2
J: TRBJ2-7
length: 14
size: few
DNA: TGTGCCAGCAGCCACGCCGGACAGGAGTACGAGCAGTACTTC
CDR3: CASSHAGQEYEQYF

D: -
V: TRBV11-2
J: TRBJ2-1
length: 13
size: -
DNA: TGTGCCAGCAGCTTAGACACTAGCCTAGAGCAGTTCTTC
CDR3: CASSLDTSLEQFF

D: -
V: TRBV2
J: TRBJ2-5
length: 16
size: few
DNA: TGTGCCAGCAGTGAAATTTCAGTCCAAGCCCAAGAGACCCAGTACTTC
CDR3: CASSEISVQAQETQYF

D: -
V: TRBV18
J: TRBJ1-1
length: 16
size: few
DNA: TGTGCCAGCTCACCACAGGGTAGGCGGGAGAACACTGAAGCTTTCTTT
CDR3: CASSPQGRRENTEAFF

D: TRBD1
V: TRBV2
J: TRBJ1-1
length: 12
size: -
DNA: TGTGCCAGGCGGACAGGGGGCACTGAAGCTTTCTTT
CDR3: CARRTGGTEAFF

D: TRBD1
V: TRBV6-6
J: TRBJ1-2
length: 16
size: -
DNA: TGTGCCAGCAGTTCGGGACAGGGGGACCTTGACGATGGCTACACCTTC
CDR3: CASSSGQGDLDDGYTF

D: TRBD1
V: TRBV7-9
J: TRBJ2-3
length: 15
size: -
DNA: TGTGCCAGCAGCAAAGGGACAGGGGACACAGATACGCAGTATTTT
CDR3: CASSKGTGDTDTQYF

D: TRBD2
V: TRBV5-4
J: TRBJ2-1
length: 15
size: -
DNA: TGTGCCAGCAGCTGGACTAGCGGAGCCTACAATGAGCAGTTCTTC
CDR3: CASSWTSGAYNEQFF